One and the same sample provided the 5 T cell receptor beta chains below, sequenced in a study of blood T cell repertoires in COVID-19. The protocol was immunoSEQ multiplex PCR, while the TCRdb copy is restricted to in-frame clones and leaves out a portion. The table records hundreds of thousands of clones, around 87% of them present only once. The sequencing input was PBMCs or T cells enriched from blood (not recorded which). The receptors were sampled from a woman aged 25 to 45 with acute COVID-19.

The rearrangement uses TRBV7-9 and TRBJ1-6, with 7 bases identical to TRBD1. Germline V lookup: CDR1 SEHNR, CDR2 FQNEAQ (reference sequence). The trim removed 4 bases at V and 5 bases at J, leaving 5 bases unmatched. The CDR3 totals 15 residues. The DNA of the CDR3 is TGTGCCAGCAGCTCAGGGACAGCGGATAATTCACCCCTCCACTTT. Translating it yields CASSSGTADNSPLHF.

In nucleotides, the CDR3 is TGTGCCAGCAGCCAACATACAGGGGTCTATACGCAGTATTTT. Protein sequence: CASSQHTGVYTQYF. This sequence joins TRBV3-1 (or the pseudogene TRBV3-2) and TRBJ2-3; the match to TRBD1 covers 7 bases. J was trimmed by 7 bases and V by 2 bases; bases with no gene match: 6. This CDR3 comprises 14 residues. Germline V lookup: CDR1 LGHDT, CDR2 YNNKEL (reference sequence).

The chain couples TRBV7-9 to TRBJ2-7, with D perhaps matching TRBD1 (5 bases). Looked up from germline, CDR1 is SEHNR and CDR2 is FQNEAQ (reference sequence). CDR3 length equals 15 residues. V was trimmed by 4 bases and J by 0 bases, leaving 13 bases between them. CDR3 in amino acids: CASSSASQVSYEQYF. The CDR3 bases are TGTGCCAGCAGCTCGGCTTCACAGGTCTCCTACGAGCAGTACTTC.

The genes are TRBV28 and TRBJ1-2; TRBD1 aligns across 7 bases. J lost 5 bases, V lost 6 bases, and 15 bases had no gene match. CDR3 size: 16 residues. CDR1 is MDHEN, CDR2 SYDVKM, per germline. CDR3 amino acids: CASRPLQGTVIYGYTF. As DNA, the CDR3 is TGTGCCAGCAGACCTCTCCAGGGGACAGTTATATATGGCTACACCTTC.

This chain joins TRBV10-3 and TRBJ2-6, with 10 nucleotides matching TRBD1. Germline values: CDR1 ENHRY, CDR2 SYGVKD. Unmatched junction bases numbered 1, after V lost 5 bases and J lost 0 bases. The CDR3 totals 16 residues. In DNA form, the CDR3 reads TGTGCCATCAGTCGACAGGGGGCCTCTGGGGCCAACGTCCTGACTTTC. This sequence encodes CAISRQGASGANVLTF.